This is a list of T cell receptor beta chains from one sample in a study of T and B cells in COVID-19 patients. Using its own MiXCR run on the multiplex PCR reads, TCRdb lists one record per CDR3 protein. The sample gives roughly 7,400 distinct CDR3 sequences, 20% to 30% of which show up once; 11% is in the top ten. Sample: blood. Source of these receptors: a human donor with active COVID-19. Both conserved end residues are part of each CDR3. Each record gives: J gene, V gene, CDR3 length, D gene, clone size, CDR3 DNA, CDR3 protein. The D gene is left open where the match is weak. Clone size appears in some rows only: once, few, many, or a class for an expanded clone.

TRBJ2-1,TRBV6-2/TRBV6-3,13,-,medium-sized,TGTGCCAGCACATATAGTGGTGGGAATGAGCAGTTCTTC,CASTYSGGNEQFF
TRBJ2-1,TRBV24-1,16,TRBD2,medium-sized,TGTGCCACCAGTGATCAACGACTAGCGGGAGACAATGAGCAGTTCTTC,CATSDQRLAGDNEQFF
TRBJ1-2,TRBV27,14,TRBD1,once,TGTGCCAGCCGACGACCAACAGGGGGCCATGGCTACACCTTC,CASRRPTGGHGYTF
TRBJ1-5,TRBV19,15,-,many,TGTGCCAGTAGTATAGACAGGGGAGCCAATCAGCCCCAGCATTTT,CASSIDRGANQPQHF
TRBJ2-3,TRBV5-4,15,-,-,TGTGCCAGCAGCTTTGGGGGGCGCGGCACAGATACGCAGTATTTT,CASSFGGRGTDTQYF
TRBJ1-1,TRBV30,11,-,-,TGTGCCTGGAGTGTACTCACTGAAGCTTTCTTT,CAWSVLTEAFF
TRBJ2-3,TRBV5-6,15,TRBD2,many,TGTGCCAGCAGCTTACTAGCGGGAGACGCAGATACGCAGTATTTT,CASSLLAGDADTQYF
TRBJ2-7,TRBV4-3,17,TRBD1,-,TGCGCCAGCAGCCAAGATCGGGGACAGACCCACGGCTACGAGCAGTACTTC,CASSQDRGQTHGYEQYF
TRBJ2-7,TRBV7-6,16,-,few,TGTGCCAGCAGCTTTACGGGAGCCCCCTCTTCCTACGAGCAGTACTTC,CASSFTGAPSSYEQYF
TRBJ2-5,TRBV9,14,-,few,TGTGCCAGCAGCGTAGGTAGATCCTCAGAGACCCAGTACTTC,CASSVGRSSETQYF
TRBJ1-1,TRBV15,15,-,few,TGTGCCACCAGCAGAGGGGGGGGGCTAAGTACTGAAGCTTTCTTT,CATSRGGGLSTEAFF
TRBJ2-7,TRBV20-1,16,TRBD1,-,TGCAGTGCTAGAGGAGGGGCCACAGGGGGGCTCTACGAGCAGTACTTC,CSARGGATGGLYEQYF
TRBJ1-3,TRBV5-5,14,-,-,TGTGCCAGCAGCCTTCTGAACTCTGGAAACACCATATATTTT,CASSLLNSGNTIYF
TRBJ1-1,TRBV6-1,12,-,-,TGTGCCAGCAAATCCGGGGATACTGAAGCTTTCTTT,CASKSGDTEAFF
TRBJ2-2,TRBV9,15,-,-,TGTGCCAGCAGCGGTACCTTAGCTAACACCGGGGAGCTGTTTTTT,CASSGTLANTGELFF
TRBJ2-1,TRBV6-2/TRBV6-3,15,-,-,TGTGTCAGCAGGCCGGACTTGGGCTCCTACAATGAGCAGTTCTTC,CVSRPDLGSYNEQFF
TRBJ2-7,TRBV6-5,16,-,medium-sized,TGTGCCAGCAGTCCTGCTCCGGAGGTGGACTCCTACGAGCAGTACTTC,CASSPAPEVDSYEQYF